The source of this T cell receptor (beta chain) is a study of shared clonotypes between healthy human individuals. TCRdb's table, derived via immunoSEQ multiplex PCR, lists solely in-frame clones and lacks some. The sample comprises roughly 2,500,000 clones, 93% of which are singletons, and about 0.38% rests with the top ten. All the donors were Caucasian adults who lived in Nashville, Tennessee. Into CD45RA+ naive and CD45RA-negative memory subsets, the CD4+ cells were split. Study findings and constraints: Naive subsets generally had larger estimated richness than memory subsets. Generation of non-shared clonotypes was less probable than generation of clonotypes shared by all four donors.

Germline trimming cut 3 bases from V and 2 bases from J; bases unmatched to any gene: 12. This CDR3 comprises 18 residues. Per germline, CDR1 SGHRS and CDR2 YFSETQ. Regarding this clone: Its antigen is unknown.

The TCR was taken from a man between 18 and 35 years old in good health. Some clones in this sample may be carry-over from other donors' samples. The chain uses TRBV5-1 and TRBJ2-5; 11 bases line up with TRBD2. The specimen was naive CD4+ T cells from PBMCs. The sample's subset: CD45RA+ positively selected. CDR3 sequence (DNA): TGCGCCAGCAGCTCCCAACTAGCGGGGGCTATAGGGCAAGAGACCCAGTACTTC. Protein: CASSSQLAGAIGQETQYF. Combining the CDR3 with reference TRBV5-1 and TRBJ2-5 gives the whole variable domain KAGVTQTPRYLIKTRGQQVTLSCSPISGHRSVSWYQQTPGQGLQFLFEYFSETQRNKGNFPGRFSGRQFSNSRSEMNVSTLELGDSALYLCASSSQLAGAIGQETQYFGPGTRLLVL.